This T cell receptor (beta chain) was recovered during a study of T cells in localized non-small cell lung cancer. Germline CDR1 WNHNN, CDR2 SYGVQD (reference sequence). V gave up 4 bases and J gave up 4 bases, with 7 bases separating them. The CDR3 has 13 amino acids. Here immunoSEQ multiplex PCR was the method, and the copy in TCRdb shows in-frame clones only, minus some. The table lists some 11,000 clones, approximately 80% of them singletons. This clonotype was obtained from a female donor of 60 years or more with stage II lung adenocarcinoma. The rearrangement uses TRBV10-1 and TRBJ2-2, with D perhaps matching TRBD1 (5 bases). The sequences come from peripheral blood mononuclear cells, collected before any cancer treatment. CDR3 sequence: CASSGGGTGELFF. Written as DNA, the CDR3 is TGCGCCAGCAGTGGGGGCGGCACCGGGGAGCTGTTTTTT.